This passage covers 22 T cell receptor beta chains from one sample sequenced in a study of T cell repertoires in cytomegalovirus infection. These receptors' targets are unknown. TCRdb reanalysed the reads using MiXCR and keeps one entry per CDR3 protein. In the table there are 650,000 to 900,000 distinct CDR3 sequences, 30% to 35% of which are singletons. The specimen comprised cultured CD8+ T cells from PBMCs, sampled from culture after CMV antigen stimulation. Receptors were obtained from a human donor in good health (CMV status not recorded). Some clones in this sample may be carry-over from other donors' samples.

The chain carries TRBV3-1 and TRBJ2-3; D uncertain. The CDR3 runs to 15 residues. Trimming left V 4 bases short and J 2 bases short, with 13 bases between. Germline CDR1 reads LGHDT; CDR2 reads YNNKEL (reference sequence). This chain's CDR3 is CASSPRGRPTDTQYF. The CDR3 DNA reads TGTGCCAGCAGCCCGCGAGGAAGGCCCACAGATACGCAGTATTTT.

The chain is built from TRBV10-1 and TRBJ2-3; 13 nucleotides line up with TRBD2. With 4 bases clipped from V and 6 bases from J, the junction kept 13 bases outside the gene matches. The germline V gene encodes CDR1 WNHNN and CDR2 SYGVQD (reference sequence). This CDR3 is 18 amino acids long. The chain's CDR3 is CASSATRTSGGIRDTQYF. In nucleotides, the CDR3 is TGCGCCAGCAGTGCTACCCGGACTAGCGGGGGCATAAGGGATACGCAGTATTTT.

This clonotype was seen ten or more times. This chain joins TRBV7-8 and TRBJ1-1, with 7 bases lining up with TRBD1. The CDR3 covers 16 residues. The germline V gene encodes CDR1 SGHVS and CDR2 FQNEAQ. Germline trimming cut 4 bases from V and 1 base from J; bases unmatched to any gene: 9. The CDR3 spells CASSSTPGQTNTEAFF. CDR3 DNA sequence: TGTGCCAGCAGCTCCACCCCGGGACAGACGAACACTGAAGCTTTCTTT.

This clonotype was detected only a few times. V is TRBV19 and J is TRBJ1-5, with 7 bases aligning to TRBD1. The V segment lost 4 bases and the J segment 0 bases; nucleotides outside the gene matches: 3. This CDR3 comprises 15 residues. CDR1 LNHDA and CDR2 SQIVND come from the germline V gene (reference sequence). CDR3 nucleotides: TGTGCCAGTAGTAGGAGGGACAGTAGCAATCAGCCCCAGCATTTT. Amino acids: CASSRRDSSNQPQHF.

This clonotype came up many times. This rearrangement joins TRBV7-9 to TRBJ2-4, with D tentatively TRBD2 (6 bases). Trimming removed 3 bases from V and 0 bases from J, with 9 bases in between. Per the germline V gene, CDR1 is SEHNR and CDR2 is FQNEAQ (reference sequence). The CDR3 has 15 residues. Here the CDR3 reads CASSFPGLAKNIQYF. The CDR3 nucleotides are TGTGCCAGCAGCTTCCCGGGACTAGCCAAAAACATTCAGTACTTC. The whole variable domain, filled in from reference TRBV7-9 and TRBJ2-4, reads DTGVSQNPRHKITKRGQNVTFRCDPISEHNRLYWYRQTLGQGPEFLTYFQNEAQLEKSRLLSDRFSAERPKGSFSTLEIQRTEQGDSAMYLCASSFPGLAKNIQYFGAGTRLSVL.

This chain links TRBV4-1 with TRBJ1-2; D is ambiguous. Germline V gene lookup returns CDR1 MGHRA and CDR2 YSYEKL. This CDR3 comprises 15 residues. V lost 0 bases, J lost 8 bases, and 16 bases lay in between. The CDR3 region has the DNA TGCGCCAGCAGCCAAGATTCCCTTCTCCTCAGCGGCTACACCTTC. Encoded protein: CASSQDSLLLSGYTF.

This clonotype was observed once. The genes are TRBV2 and TRBJ2-1; D perhaps matches TRBD2 (6 bases). Germline V CDR1 and CDR2: SNHLY, FYNNEI. This CDR3 is built from 15 residues. V lost 4 bases to trimming and J lost 7 bases, with 17 bases between them. CDR3 residues: CASSVRLGIGNEQFF. In DNA form, the CDR3 reads TGTGCCAGCAGTGTTAGACTAGGGATCGGGAATGAGCAGTTCTTC.

As regards this clonotype: A single base separates this from a much larger clone, so it may be a read error. The chain recombines TRBV7-6 with TRBJ2-5; D not certain. The germline V and J ends were trimmed by 2 bases and 5 bases, with 12 bases remaining between them. This CDR3 spans 14 amino acids. Germline lookup yields CDR1 SGHVS and CDR2 FNYEAQ. The CDR3 is CASSLRKAMETQYF. The CDR3 DNA follows: TGTGCCAGCAGCTTAAGAAAGGCTATGGAGACCCAGTACTTC. Full variable domain (outside the CDR3, taken from reference TRBV7-6 and TRBJ2-5): GAGVSQSPRYKVTKRGQDVALRCDPISGHVSLYWYRQALGQGPEFLTYFNYEAQQDKSGLPNDRFSAERPEGSISTLTIQRTEQRDSAMYRCASSLRKAMETQYFGPGTRLLVL.

This clonotype was counted a single time. Given a much more abundant clone one base away, this may be a read error. V is TRBV7-2 and J is TRBJ1-1; D gene unclear. The length of the CDR3 is 14 residues. Germline lookup yields CDR1 SGHTA and CDR2 FQGNSA. CDR3: CANSLSKGRSEAFF. CDR3 sequence (DNA): TGTGCCAACAGCTTGTCCAAGGGTCGGAGTGAAGCTTTCTTT.

The J gene is TRBJ1-2, the V gene TRBV7-9; the D gene is possibly TRBD1 (5 bases). Trimming left V 5 bases short and J 0 bases short, with 10 bases between. This CDR3 region has 14 residues. Per germline, CDR1 SEHNR and CDR2 FQNEAQ (reference sequence). CDR3 loop: CASSPGGANYGYTF. DNA of the CDR3: TGTGCCAGCAGCCCCGGGGGGGCTAACTATGGCTACACCTTC.

In this sample, this clonotype turned up a few times. The chain's CDR3 is CASTDRGRPDTQYF. The DNA for the CDR3 is TGTGCCAGCACCGACAGGGGTAGGCCAGATACGCAGTATTTT. The chain is built from TRBV27 and TRBJ2-3; 8 bases map to TRBD1. The J segment lost 4 bases and the V segment lost 7 bases, leaving 7 bases of the junction unmatched. The CDR3 loop spans 14 amino acids. Germline-derived CDR1 and CDR2 are MNHEY and SMNVEV (reference sequence).

This clonotype was detected a few times. The chain uses TRBV27 and TRBJ2-7, with 8 bases aligning to TRBD2. Per the germline V gene, CDR1 is MNHEY and CDR2 is SMNVEV (reference sequence). The CDR3 is 17 amino acids. With V trimmed by 2 bases and J by 4 bases, 13 bases remained unmatched. The CDR3 DNA reads as TGTGCCAGCAGTTTAGGTCCCCCTCTGGCGGGGGGTTACGAGCAGTACTTC. Its translation: CASSLGPPLAGGYEQYF.

This clonotype has a handful of counts. The chain joins TRBV6-1 to TRBJ1-1; D is possibly TRBD1 (5 bases). From germline, CDR1 is MNHNS and CDR2 SASEGT. Trimming took 1 base from V and 4 from J, leaving 13 bases between them. The CDR3 sequence is 15 residues long. The chain's CDR3 is CASSEGGYEGTEAFF. CDR3 bases: TGTGCCAGCAGTGAAGGGGGGTATGAGGGCACTGAAGCTTTCTTT.

Remarks on this clonotype: A much larger clonotype is one base distant, so this may be a read error. CDR3 residues: CASSLWVRSTEAFF. The CDR3 DNA reads TGTGCCAGCAGCTTATGGGTCAGGTCAACTGAAGCTTTCTTT. The chain carries TRBV7-2 and TRBJ1-1; D is unresolved. The CDR3 has 14 residues. Germline lookup yields CDR1 SGHTA and CDR2 FQGNSA. V dropped 2 bases and J dropped 5 bases, with 12 bases sitting between them.

This clonotype was seen more than once but under ten times. This chain connects TRBV6-5 to TRBJ2-2, with D possibly TRBD1 on 6 matching bases. The CDR3 runs 17 residues. The V end was cut by 0 bases, the J end by 4 bases, with 15 bases between. Germline V CDR1 and CDR2: MNHEY, SVGAGI. In DNA, the CDR3 is TGTGCCAGCAGTTACTCGGTACAGGGAGTAAGCACCGGGGAGCTGTTTTTT. Its translation is CASSYSVQGVSTGELFF.

This clonotype was observed many times. The V call is TRBV7-6, the J call TRBJ2-7; D is perhaps TRBD1 (7 bases). V gave up 3 bases and J gave up 3 bases, with 12 bases separating them. The CDR3 spans 14 residues. The germline CDR1 and CDR2 sequences are SGHVS and FNYEAQ. The CDR3 here is CASSFSGGIYEQYF. In DNA form, the CDR3 reads TGTGCCAGCAGCTTTTCAGGGGGGATCTACGAGCAGTACTTC.

The chain employs TRBV7-9 and TRBJ1-4; TRBD1 aligns across 9 bases. In germline, CDR1 is SEHNR, CDR2 FQNEAQ (reference sequence). This CDR3 comprises 12 residues. V lost 7 bases, J lost 8 bases, and 2 bases stayed unmatched. CDR3 residues: CASIGQGEKLFF. CDR3 sequence (DNA): TGTGCCAGCATAGGACAGGGGGAAAAACTGTTTTTT.

Ten or more counts support this clonotype. The rearrangement joins TRBV7-2 to TRBJ2-1, with D tentatively TRBD1 (6 bases). V lost 4 bases, J lost 16 bases, and 14 bases lay in between. Germline CDR1 reads SGHTA; CDR2 reads FQGNSA. CDR3 size: 11 residues. Written as DNA, the CDR3 is TGTGCCAGCAGCTCCGGGACATCCAGTTTCTTC. It encodes CASSSGTSSFF.

The chain uses TRBV12-3 or TRBV12-4 and TRBJ1-1, with no clear D. CDR3 length: 15 amino acids. Trimming pared 2 bases from V and 1 base from J, leaving 11 bases between. In nucleotides, the CDR3 is TGTGCCAGCAGTTTATTTGGGGTTTCGAACACTGAAGCTTTCTTT. It translates to CASSLFGVSNTEAFF.

This clonotype was seen a few times. The rearrangement links TRBV27 to TRBJ2-7, with D tentatively TRBD2 (6 bases). Germline assignment: CDR1 MNHEY and CDR2 SMNVEV (reference sequence). This CDR3 has 15 amino acids. Trimming cost V 5 bases and J 3 bases, with 17 bases left between them. CDR3 DNA: TGTGCCAGCAGTCCTAGGGGCCAGCGGGTCTACGAGCAGTACTTC. Amino acid sequence: CASSPRGQRVYEQYF.

In the case of this clonotype: A much bigger clone sits one base away, suggesting this may be a read error. V and J are TRBV7-6 and TRBJ1-6; perhaps TRBD1 as D (6 bases). Trimming left V 10 bases short and J 7 bases short, with 11 bases between. The length of the CDR3 is 12 residues. The V gene's germline CDR1 is SGHVS and CDR2 FNYEAQ. CDR3 coding DNA: TGTGCCAACAGAACAGGGAATTCACCCCTCCACTTT. Residues: CANRTGNSPLHF.

The V call is TRBV3-1, the J call TRBJ1-5, with no clear D. This CDR3 has 15 residues. Germline V gene sequence: CDR1 LGHDT, CDR2 YNNKEL (reference sequence). The V gene lost 5 bases and the J gene lost 4 bases, with 15 bases spanning the gap. DNA of the CDR3: TGTGCCAGCAGCGAAGGACCGCAACGGAATCAGCCCCAGCATTTT. It specifies CASSEGPQRNQPQHF. Full variable domain (rest looked up from reference TRBV3-1 and TRBJ1-5): DTAVSQTPKYLVTQMGNDKSIKCEQNLGHDTMYWYKQDSKKFLKIMFSYNNKELIINETVPNRFSPKSPDKAHLNLHINSLELGDSAVYFCASSEGPQRNQPQHFGDGTRLSIL.